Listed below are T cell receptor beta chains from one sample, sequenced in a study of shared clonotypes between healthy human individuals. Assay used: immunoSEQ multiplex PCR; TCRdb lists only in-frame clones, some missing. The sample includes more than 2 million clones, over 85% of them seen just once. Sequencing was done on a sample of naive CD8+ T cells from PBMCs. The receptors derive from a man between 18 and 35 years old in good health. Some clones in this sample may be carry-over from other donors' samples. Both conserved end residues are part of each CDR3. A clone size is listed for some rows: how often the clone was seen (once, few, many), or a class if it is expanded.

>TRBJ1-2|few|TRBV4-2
CASSQGQGASYGYTF
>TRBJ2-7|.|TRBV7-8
CASSERTYEQYF
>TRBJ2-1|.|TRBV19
CASSEDRVSYNEQFF
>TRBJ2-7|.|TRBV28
CASSVIGGSASEQYF
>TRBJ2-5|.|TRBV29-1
CSVEERVPGETQYF
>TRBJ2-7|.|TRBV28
CASSRVTSRTVEQYF
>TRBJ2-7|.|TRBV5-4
CASSRGAAGGRSYEQYF
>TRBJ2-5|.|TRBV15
CATSLSAAWETQYF
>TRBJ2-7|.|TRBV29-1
CSVDKGGEQYF
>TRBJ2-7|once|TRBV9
CASSPRLANTYEQYF
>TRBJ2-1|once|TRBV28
CASSSPGLAGPAYYNEQFF
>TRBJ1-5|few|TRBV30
CAWAPGSSNQPQHF
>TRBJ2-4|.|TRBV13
CASNPPGSRRRLENIQYF
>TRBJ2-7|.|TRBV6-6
CASNTGSSYEQYF
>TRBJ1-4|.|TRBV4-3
CASSQDTTGSNEKLFF
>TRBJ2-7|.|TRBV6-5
CASREHGEVGEQYF
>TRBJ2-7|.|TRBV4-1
CASSQLTGAYEQYF
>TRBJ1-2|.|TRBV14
CASSQDLGIGYTF
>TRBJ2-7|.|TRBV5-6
CASSLGDLDEQYF
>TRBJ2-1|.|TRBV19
CASSIVGLNNEQFF
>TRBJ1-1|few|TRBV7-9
CASSHQGAEAFF
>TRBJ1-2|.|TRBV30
CAWRVLGRGYTF
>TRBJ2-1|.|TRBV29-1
CSVEDGAGGYTFYNEQFF
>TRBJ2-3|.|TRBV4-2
CASSHLGPTDTQYF
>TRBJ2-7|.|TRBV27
CASTLYTGAEQYF
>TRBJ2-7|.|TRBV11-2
CASSPSGSAYEQYF
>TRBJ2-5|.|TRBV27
CASSSSTSHETQYF
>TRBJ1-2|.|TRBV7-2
CASSLGGSYGYTF
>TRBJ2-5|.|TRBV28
CASSTGLAGAGETQYF
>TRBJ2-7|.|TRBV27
CASSLSGHPEQYF
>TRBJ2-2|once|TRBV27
CASSLGREGNTGELFF
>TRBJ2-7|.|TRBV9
CASSVEVGQSSYEQYF
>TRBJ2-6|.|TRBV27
CASSLWTGAEANVLTF
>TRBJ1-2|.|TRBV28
CASSLLLDAAYGYTF
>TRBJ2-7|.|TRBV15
CATRGGQSYEQYF
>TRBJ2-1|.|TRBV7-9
CASSLGVKDDEQFF
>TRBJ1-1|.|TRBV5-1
CASRPEWGPMNTEAFF
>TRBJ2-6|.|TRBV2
CASRDNPSGANVLTF
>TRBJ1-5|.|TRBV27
CASSYRGPSNQPQHF
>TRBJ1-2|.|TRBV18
CAGTEGTGGGYTF
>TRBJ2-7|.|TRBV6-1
CASRLREPLHEQYF
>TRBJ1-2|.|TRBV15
CATRKGDYGYTF
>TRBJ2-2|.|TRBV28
CASSQRVRTNTGELFF
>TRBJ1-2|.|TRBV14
CASSQTTGNYGYTF
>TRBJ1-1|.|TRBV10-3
CAIRESGLGGEAFF
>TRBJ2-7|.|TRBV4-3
CASSQGAGIDDEQYF
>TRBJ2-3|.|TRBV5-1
CASSAYQLGRTTDTQYF
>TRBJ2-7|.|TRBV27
CASSLYPGTGDSSYEQYF
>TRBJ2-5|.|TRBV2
CASSEAGFEETQYF
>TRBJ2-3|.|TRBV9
CASSPTGLAGLTDTQYF
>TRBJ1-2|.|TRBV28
CASSFVSFEDRAIGYTF
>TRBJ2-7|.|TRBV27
CASGLLGQGSREQYF
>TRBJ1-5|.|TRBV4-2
CASGDWANQPQHF